Shown below are 13 T cell receptor beta chains from a single sample sequenced in a study of regulatory dendritic cells for organ transplantation. For these receptors, no antigen is known. Libraries were prepared by immunoSEQ multiplex PCR; TCRdb keeps only in-frame clonotypes and omits some of them. The sample shows 20,000 to 25,000 clones, over 75% of them seen only once. Sorted subsets were CFSE-labeled and cultured 4 to 6 days with allogeneic dendritic cells. Input material: naive CD4+ T cells from blood cultured with dendritic cells. Indicated subset: CD45RA+ naive T cells. These receptors all stem from a human donor in good health.

The rearrangement joins TRBV28 to TRBJ1-5; D uncertain. Germline CDR1 MDHEN, CDR2 SYDVKM. This CDR3 is built from 13 residues. V was shortened by 5 bases and J by 5 bases, with 10 bases between the two germline ends. The CDR3 protein is CASSPYGDQPQHF. CDR3 DNA: TGTGCCAGCAGTCCCTACGGGGATCAGCCCCAGCATTTT. Variable domain in full (rest from reference TRBV28 and TRBJ1-5): DVKVTQSSRYLVKRTGEKVFLECVQDMDHENMFWYRQDPGLGLRLIYFSYDVKMKEKGDIPEGYSVSREKKERFSLILESASTNQTSMYLCASSPYGDQPQHFGDGTRLSIL.

V and J are TRBV7-9 and TRBJ1-3, with D maybe TRBD1 (6 bases). This CDR3 contains 16 residues. Trimming removed 2 bases from V and 3 bases from J, with 14 bases in between. Germline V gene data show CDR1 as SEHNR and CDR2 as FQNEAQ (reference sequence). CDR3 DNA: TGTGCCAGCAGCTTATCCTGGGGGCTAGGTGGAAACACCATATATTTT. Its protein product is CASSLSWGLGGNTIYF.

The chain recombines TRBV11-3 with TRBJ2-1; perhaps TRBD1 as D (5 bases). Trimming took off 6 bases at V and 4 bases at J, with 16 bases between the two ends. The germline gives CDR1 SGHNT, CDR2 YENEEA. This CDR3 has 15 residues. CDR3 sequence: CASSRRQGNYNEQFF. Here the CDR3 DNA reads TGTGCCAGCAGTCGGCGGCAGGGAAATTACAATGAGCAGTTCTTC.

This chain connects TRBV11-2 to TRBJ2-1, with 7 nucleotides matching TRBD2. With V trimmed by 5 bases and J by 4 bases, 20 bases remained unmatched. In germline, CDR1 is SGHAT, CDR2 FQNNGV. CDR3 size: 19 residues. CDR3 sequence: CASSPLGGGPNIKYNEQFF. The CDR3 region has the DNA TGTGCCAGCAGCCCTTTGGGGGGAGGGCCCAACATCAAATACAATGAGCAGTTCTTC.

This clone came up once. The chain combines TRBV30 with TRBJ1-1; perhaps TRBD1 as D (5 bases). Looked up from germline, CDR1 is GTSNPN and CDR2 is SVGIG (reference sequence). Between the trimmed V and J ends, which lost 2 bases and 2 bases, there was a span of 12 bases. The CDR3 covers 14 residues. For the CDR3, the DNA is TGTGCCTGGAGTACAGGACGAACCAACACTGAAGCTTTCTTT. Amino acids: CAWSTGRTNTEAFF.

The rearrangement joins TRBV6-5 to TRBJ2-3, with a weak D call TRBD2 (5 bases). The CDR3 consists of 11 residues. CDR1 is MNHEY and CDR2 is SVGAGI in the germline V gene. V lost 10 bases and J lost 4, with 9 bases in between. CDR3 in DNA: TGTGCCACCACGCGGGCAGATACGCAGTATTTT. Translated, it gives CATTRADTQYF.

The chain is built from TRBV28 and TRBJ1-4; D unresolved. Germline V gene lookup returns CDR1 MDHEN and CDR2 SYDVKM. Deletions cut 3 bases from V and 5 bases from J, with 13 bases between. This CDR3 is 15 amino acids long. The CDR3 bases are TGTGCCAGCAGTTTTTGGGCAGTAAGAAATGAAAAACTGTTTTTT. Its translation is CASSFWAVRNEKLFF. The full variable domain, rest sourced from reference TRBV28 and TRBJ1-4, is DVKVTQSSRYLVKRTGEKVFLECVQDMDHENMFWYRQDPGLGLRLIYFSYDVKMKEKGDIPEGYSVSREKKERFSLILESASTNQTSMYLCASSFWAVRNEKLFFGSGTQLSVL.

J is TRBJ1-2 and V is TRBV6-1; the D gene is possibly TRBD1 (5 bases). Trimming took 7 bases from V and 6 from J, leaving 18 bases between them. The CDR3 has 14 residues. Germline V gives CDR1 MNHNS, CDR2 SASEGT. The CDR3 loop reads CASTQRWGVHGYTF. The CDR3 region has the DNA TGTGCCAGCACCCAACGGTGGGGGGTGCATGGCTACACCTTC.

The V gene is TRBV7-2, the J gene TRBJ2-1; D is unclear. V was cut by 1 base and J by 5 bases, with 9 bases left in between. The germline gives CDR1 SGHTA, CDR2 FQGNSA. The length of the CDR3 is 14 residues. The CDR3: CASSLGAANNEQFF. As DNA, the CDR3 is TGTGCCAGCAGCTTAGGGGCCGCCAACAATGAGCAGTTCTTC.

This chain joins TRBV18 and TRBJ2-1; 10 bases line up with TRBD2. J was trimmed by 0 bases and V by 3 bases; bases with no gene match: 5. The CDR3 has 17 residues. Germline CDR1 reads KGHSH; CDR2 reads LQKENI. The CDR3 reads CASSPSLAGSSYNEQFF. The DNA of the CDR3 is TGTGCCAGCTCACCGTCACTAGCGGGGAGCTCCTACAATGAGCAGTTCTTC.

This chain joins TRBV30 and TRBJ1-2; 8 bases are shared with TRBD1. The CDR3 is made up of 14 amino acids. In germline, CDR1 is GTSNPN, CDR2 SVGIG (reference sequence). The ends lost 0 bases at V and 5 bases at J; junction bases unmatched: 5. CDR3 residues: CAWSVETGVYGYTF. The CDR3 nucleotides are TGTGCCTGGAGTGTAGAGACAGGGGTGTATGGCTACACCTTC.

This chain's CDR3 is CASSPQGGVYTEAFF. CDR3 coding DNA: TGTGCCAGCTCACCCCAGGGGGGGGTTTACACTGAAGCTTTCTTT. The rearrangement links TRBV18 to TRBJ1-1, with 7 bases lining up with TRBD1. The ends lost 3 bases at V and 3 bases at J; junction bases unmatched: 7. The CDR3 consists of 15 residues. The germline CDR1 and CDR2 sequences are KGHSH and LQKENI.

The table lists this clone with a few counts. The J gene is TRBJ1-4, the V gene TRBV18; D is undetermined. Germline V gene sequence: CDR1 KGHSH, CDR2 LQKENI. This CDR3 comprises 15 residues. Trimming cost V 2 bases and J 8 bases, with 15 bases left between them. CDR3: CASSPVQATNEKLFF. The CDR3 nucleotides read TGTGCCAGCTCACCAGTCCAGGCAACGAACGAAAAACTGTTTTTT.